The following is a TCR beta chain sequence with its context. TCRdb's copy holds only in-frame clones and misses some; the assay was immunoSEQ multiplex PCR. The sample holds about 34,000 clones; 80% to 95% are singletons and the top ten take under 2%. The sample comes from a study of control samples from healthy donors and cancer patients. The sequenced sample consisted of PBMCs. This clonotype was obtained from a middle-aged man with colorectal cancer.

The CDR3 bases are TGTGCCAGCTCCTTGGGACGACGCTCTGGAAACACCATATATTTT. Amino acid sequence: CASSLGRRSGNTIYF. The V and J genes are TRBV11-2 and TRBJ1-3; TRBD1 is a possible D gene (5 bases). The CDR3 runs 15 residues. Trimming shortened V by 8 bases and J by 0 bases, and 14 bases separated the two germline ends. The germline CDR1 and CDR2 sequences are SGHAT and FQNNGV.